Listed below are T cell receptor beta chains from one sample, sequenced in a study of shared clonotypes between healthy human individuals. Sequenced by immunoSEQ multiplex PCR; TCRdb stores in-frame clones only, minus some. The sample holds roughly 700,000 clones; under 80% are singletons and the top ten take under 2%. The sample was memory CD4+ T cells sorted from blood. The receptor set was obtained from a woman in her 30s in good health. CDR3s include the opening cysteine and the closing phenylalanine or tryptophan. The D gene is left open where the match is weak. The size field is filled for only some rows; it gives once, few, many or a size class.

size: NA
J: TRBJ2-7
D: NA
V: TRBV5-4
DNA: TGTGCCAGCAGATTAGACCCATCCCGGGGCGAGCAGTACTTC
CDR3: CASRLDPSRGEQYF

size: NA
J: TRBJ2-5
D: NA
V: TRBV29-1
DNA: TGCAGCGTTGAGCGGGCCAGCAACCAGGAGACCCAGTACTTC
CDR3: CSVERASNQETQYF

size: NA
J: TRBJ2-2
D: NA
V: TRBV9
DNA: TGTGCCAGCACAGGGAACACCGGGGAGCTGTTTTTT
CDR3: CASTGNTGELFF

size: few
J: TRBJ2-1
D: NA
V: TRBV10-2
DNA: TGCGCCAGCAGGGGAAGTATCACGTACAATGAGCAGTTCTTC
CDR3: CASRGSITYNEQFF

size: once
J: TRBJ2-1
D: TRBD1
V: TRBV15
DNA: TGTGCCACCAGCCCTCGGACAGGGGACAATGAGCAGTTCTTC
CDR3: CATSPRTGDNEQFF

size: NA
J: TRBJ1-2
D: NA
V: TRBV5-1
DNA: TGCGCCAGCAGCTTGGGGGAGGCCTATGGCTACACCTTC
CDR3: CASSLGEAYGYTF

size: many
J: TRBJ2-5
D: TRBD2
V: TRBV7-2
DNA: TGTGCCAGCAGCTTAGTACTAGCGCTAACCGGGGGGGGGACCCAGTACTTC
CDR3: CASSLVLALTGGGTQYF

size: NA
J: TRBJ1-2
D: TRBD1
V: TRBV28
DNA: TGTGCCAGCACCCTGACGGGGACAGGGCCAGCTTATGGCTACACCTTC
CDR3: CASTLTGTGPAYGYTF

size: NA
J: TRBJ2-7
D: NA
V: TRBV11-2
DNA: TGTGCCAGCAGCTTATTGGACGAGCAGTACTTC
CDR3: CASSLLDEQYF

size: NA
J: TRBJ2-1
D: TRBD2
V: TRBV7-8
DNA: TGTGCCAGCAGCTTTCGGGACAGATATGCTATAGCGGGAGGGAACCATGAGCAGTTCTTC
CDR3: CASSFRDRYAIAGGNHEQFF

size: NA
J: TRBJ1-1
D: NA
V: TRBV5-1
DNA: TGCGCCAGCAGCTACTCCCCTGCAGGGCAAGGAACTGAAGCTTTCTTT
CDR3: CASSYSPAGQGTEAFF

size: NA
J: TRBJ2-3
D: TRBD2
V: TRBV4-1
DNA: TGCGCCAGCAGCCAAGGTTGGACTAGCGAATACGATACGCAGTATTTT
CDR3: CASSQGWTSEYDTQYF

size: NA
J: TRBJ2-7
D: NA
V: TRBV7-2
DNA: TGTGCCAGCAGCTTAGTAGGAGGACCCTACGAGCAGTACTTC
CDR3: CASSLVGGPYEQYF

size: NA
J: TRBJ1-2
D: NA
V: TRBV6-4
DNA: TGTGCCAGCGTCATTCGGACAGTACGAGACACCTTC
CDR3: CASVIRTVRDTF

size: few
J: TRBJ2-1
D: TRBD2
V: TRBV4-1
DNA: TGCGCCAGCAGCCATGGTAGCGGGAGTGGTTCCTACAATGAGCAGTTCTTC
CDR3: CASSHGSGSGSYNEQFF

size: NA
J: TRBJ1-2
D: TRBD1
V: TRBV29-1
DNA: TGCAGCGTTGAAGTGTGGACAGGGAGCTATGGCTACACCTTC
CDR3: CSVEVWTGSYGYTF

size: NA
J: TRBJ1-5
D: TRBD1
V: TRBV7-2
DNA: TGTGCCAGCAGCTTAGCCGGGACAGGGAACAATCAGCCCCAGCATTTT
CDR3: CASSLAGTGNNQPQHF

size: NA
J: TRBJ2-5
D: TRBD1
V: TRBV28
DNA: TGTGCCAGCAGTTTATCGCCAGGGGGCGTACAAGAGACCCAGTACTTC
CDR3: CASSLSPGGVQETQYF

size: NA
J: TRBJ2-1
D: NA
V: TRBV18
DNA: TGTGCCAGCTCACCACTGATGGCGGCAAACAATGAGCAGTTCTTC
CDR3: CASSPLMAANNEQFF

size: NA
J: TRBJ1-1
D: NA
V: TRBV5-1
DNA: TGCGCCAGCAGAACTGAAATGAACACTGAAGCTTTCTTT
CDR3: CASRTEMNTEAFF

size: NA
J: TRBJ2-1
D: TRBD1
V: TRBV11-3
DNA: TGTGCCAGCAGCTTAGAAGGGACAGCCTACAATGAGCAGTTCTTC
CDR3: CASSLEGTAYNEQFF

size: NA
J: TRBJ1-2
D: NA
V: TRBV27
DNA: TGTGCCAGCAGCCAGGGGTCCGGCGGCTACACCTTC
CDR3: CASSQGSGGYTF

size: NA
J: TRBJ1-4
D: NA
V: TRBV5-5
DNA: TGTGCCAGCAGACCAGGGACACCAGCAACTAATGAAAAACTGTTTTTT
CDR3: CASRPGTPATNEKLFF

size: NA
J: TRBJ2-3
D: TRBD2
V: TRBV5-1
DNA: TGCGCCAGCAGCTTGGTTTCGGGACTAGCGGGAGTAGCCGATACGCAGTATTTT
CDR3: CASSLVSGLAGVADTQYF

size: NA
J: TRBJ2-2
D: TRBD2
V: TRBV10-3
DNA: TGTGCCATCAGTGGGGCAGGGAGGGACACCGGGGAGCTGTTTTTT
CDR3: CAISGAGRDTGELFF

size: NA
J: TRBJ1-1
D: TRBD1
V: TRBV4-1
DNA: TGCGCCAGCAGCCAGACAGGGAGCACTGAAGCTTTCTTT
CDR3: CASSQTGSTEAFF

size: NA
J: TRBJ2-1
D: TRBD2
V: TRBV5-4
DNA: TGTGCCAGCAGCCCTACTTGGCTAGCGGGAGTTCTTGAGCAGTTCTTC
CDR3: CASSPTWLAGVLEQFF

size: NA
J: TRBJ1-1
D: TRBD1
V: TRBV6-5
DNA: TGTGCCAGCAGTTCCTCGGGACAGACGGCTTTCTTT
CDR3: CASSSSGQTAFF

size: few
J: TRBJ2-1
D: NA
V: TRBV5-4
DNA: TGTGCCAGCAGCCGGAAAGGGGGCAATGAGCAGTTCTTC
CDR3: CASSRKGGNEQFF

size: NA
J: TRBJ2-2
D: NA
V: TRBV6-1
DNA: TGTGCCAGCAGTGGGCAGCCCGCGAACACCGGGGAGCTGTTTTTT
CDR3: CASSGQPANTGELFF

size: few
J: TRBJ1-4
D: NA
V: TRBV25-1
DNA: TGTGCCAGCAGTGCACCGGGCCTAAAAGAGGGAAAACTGTTTTTT
CDR3: CASSAPGLKEGKLFF

size: NA
J: TRBJ2-1
D: NA
V: TRBV15
DNA: TGTGCCACCAGCAGAGTAATACAGGTGGGTGAGCAGTTCTTC
CDR3: CATSRVIQVGEQFF

size: NA
J: TRBJ2-7
D: NA
V: TRBV9
DNA: TGTGCCAGCAGCCCCCACGACGGACCCTCCTACGAGCAGTACTTC
CDR3: CASSPHDGPSYEQYF

size: NA
J: TRBJ2-3
D: NA
V: TRBV19
DNA: TGTGCCAGTAGTATTAAATTTGCAGATACGCAGTATTTT
CDR3: CASSIKFADTQYF

size: NA
J: TRBJ2-1
D: NA
V: TRBV29-1
DNA: TGCAGCGTTGTAGGCAGGTTGAGCTCCTACAATGAGCAGTTCTTC
CDR3: CSVVGRLSSYNEQFF

size: NA
J: TRBJ2-2
D: NA
V: TRBV7-6
DNA: TGTGCCAGCCAGAGGGGCGGGAACACCGGGGAGCTGTTTTTT
CDR3: CASQRGGNTGELFF